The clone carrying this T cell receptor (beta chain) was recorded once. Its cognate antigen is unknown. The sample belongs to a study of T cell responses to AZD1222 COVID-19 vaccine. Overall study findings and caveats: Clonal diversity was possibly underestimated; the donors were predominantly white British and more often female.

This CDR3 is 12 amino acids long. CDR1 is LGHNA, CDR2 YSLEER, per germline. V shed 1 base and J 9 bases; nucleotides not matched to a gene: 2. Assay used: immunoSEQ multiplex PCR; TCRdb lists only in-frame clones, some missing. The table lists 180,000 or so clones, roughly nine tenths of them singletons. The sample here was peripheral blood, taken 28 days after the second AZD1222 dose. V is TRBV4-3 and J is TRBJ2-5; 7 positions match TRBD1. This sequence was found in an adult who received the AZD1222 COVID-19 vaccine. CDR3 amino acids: CASSQGGGPQYF. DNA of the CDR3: TGCGCCAGCAGCCAAGGAGGGGGCCCCCAGTACTTC.